This T cell receptor beta chain was profiled in a study of shared clonotypes between healthy human individuals. The V end was cut by 5 bases, the J end by 6 bases, with 10 bases between. CDR1 and CDR2 (germline): GTSNPN, SVGIG (reference sequence). The CDR3 is 11 residues long. The repertoire was sequenced with immunoSEQ multiplex PCR; TCRdb's copy has only in-frame clones and lacks some. The sample has fewer than 2.5 million clones, 93% seen once. This sequence originates from a man between 18 and 29 years old in good health. Some clones in this sample may be carry-over from other donors' samples. The rearrangement uses TRBV30 and TRBJ2-5; D might be TRBD1 or TRBD2, each matching 5 bases. Specimen: naive CD4+ T cells from PBMCs. Subset described: CD45RA+ positively selected. The CDR3 nucleotides read TGTGCCTGGCGTCCGGGGCAGACCCAGTACTTC. Translated, it gives CAWRPGQTQYF. Looking up the rest from reference TRBV30 and TRBJ2-5 gives the full variable domain: SQTIHQWPATLVQPVGSPLSLECTVEGTSNPNLYWYRQAAGRGLQLLFYSVGIGQISSEVPQNLSASRPQDRQFILSSKKLLLSDSGFYLCAWRPGQTQYFGPGTRLLVL.